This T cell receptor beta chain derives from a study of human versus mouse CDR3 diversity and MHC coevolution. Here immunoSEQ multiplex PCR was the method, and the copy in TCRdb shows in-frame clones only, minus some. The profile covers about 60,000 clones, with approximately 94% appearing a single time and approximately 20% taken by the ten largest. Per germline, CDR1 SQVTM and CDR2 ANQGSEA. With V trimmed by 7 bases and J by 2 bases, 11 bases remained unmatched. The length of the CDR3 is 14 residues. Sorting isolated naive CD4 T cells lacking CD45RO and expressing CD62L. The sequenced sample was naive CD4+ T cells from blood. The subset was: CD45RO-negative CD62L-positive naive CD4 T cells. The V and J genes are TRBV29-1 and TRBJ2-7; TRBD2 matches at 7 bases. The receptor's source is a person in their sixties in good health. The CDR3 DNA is TGCAGCGCCCGTGTTGGCGGGAGTGCCTACGAGCAGTACTTC. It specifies CSARVGGSAYEQYF.